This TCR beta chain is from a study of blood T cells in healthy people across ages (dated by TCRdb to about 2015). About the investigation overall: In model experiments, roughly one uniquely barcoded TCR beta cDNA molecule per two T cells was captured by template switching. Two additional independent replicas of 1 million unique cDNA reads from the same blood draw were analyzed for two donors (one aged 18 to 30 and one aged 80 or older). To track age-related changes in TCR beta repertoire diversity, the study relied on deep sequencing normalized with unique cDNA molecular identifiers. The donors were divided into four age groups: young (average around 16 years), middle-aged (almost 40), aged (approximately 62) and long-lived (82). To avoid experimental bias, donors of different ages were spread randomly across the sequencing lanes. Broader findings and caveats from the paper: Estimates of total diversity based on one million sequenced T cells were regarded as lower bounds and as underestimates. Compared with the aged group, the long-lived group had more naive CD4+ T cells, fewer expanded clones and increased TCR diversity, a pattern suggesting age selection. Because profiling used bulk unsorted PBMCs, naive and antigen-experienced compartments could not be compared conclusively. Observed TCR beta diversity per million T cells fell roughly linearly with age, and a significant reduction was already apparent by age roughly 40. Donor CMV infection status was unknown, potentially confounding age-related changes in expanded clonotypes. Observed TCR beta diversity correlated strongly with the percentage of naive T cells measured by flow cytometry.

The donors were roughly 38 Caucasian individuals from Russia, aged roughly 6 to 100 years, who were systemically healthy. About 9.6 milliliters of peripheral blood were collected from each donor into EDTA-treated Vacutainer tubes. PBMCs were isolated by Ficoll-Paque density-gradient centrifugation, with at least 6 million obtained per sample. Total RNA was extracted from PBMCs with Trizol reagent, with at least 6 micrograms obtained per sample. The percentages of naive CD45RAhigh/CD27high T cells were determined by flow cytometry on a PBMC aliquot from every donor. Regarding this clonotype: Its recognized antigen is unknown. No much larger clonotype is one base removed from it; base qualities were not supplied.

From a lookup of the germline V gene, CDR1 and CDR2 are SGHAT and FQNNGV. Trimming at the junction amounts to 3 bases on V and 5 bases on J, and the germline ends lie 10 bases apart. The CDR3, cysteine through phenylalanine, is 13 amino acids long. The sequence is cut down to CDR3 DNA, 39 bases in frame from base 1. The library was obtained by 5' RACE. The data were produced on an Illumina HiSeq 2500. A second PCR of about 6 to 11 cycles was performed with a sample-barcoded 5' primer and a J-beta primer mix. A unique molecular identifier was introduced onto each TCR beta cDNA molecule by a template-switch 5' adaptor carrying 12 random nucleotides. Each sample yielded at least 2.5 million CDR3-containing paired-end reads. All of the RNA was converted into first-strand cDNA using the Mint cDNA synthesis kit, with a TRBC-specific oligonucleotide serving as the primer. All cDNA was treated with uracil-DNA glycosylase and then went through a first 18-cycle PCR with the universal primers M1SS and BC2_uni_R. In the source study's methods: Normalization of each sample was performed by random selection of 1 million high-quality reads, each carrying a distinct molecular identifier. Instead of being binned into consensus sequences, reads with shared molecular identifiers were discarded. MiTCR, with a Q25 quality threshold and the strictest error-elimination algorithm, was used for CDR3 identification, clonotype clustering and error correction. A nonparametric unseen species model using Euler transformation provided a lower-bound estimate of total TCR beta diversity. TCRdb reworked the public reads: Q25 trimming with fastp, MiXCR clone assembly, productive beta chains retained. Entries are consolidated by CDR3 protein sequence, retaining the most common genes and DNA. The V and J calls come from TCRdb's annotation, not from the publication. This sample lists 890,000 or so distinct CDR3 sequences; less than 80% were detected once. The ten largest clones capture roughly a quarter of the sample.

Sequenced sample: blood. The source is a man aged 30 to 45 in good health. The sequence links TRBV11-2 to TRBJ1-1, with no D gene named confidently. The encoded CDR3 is CASSLISGTEAFF. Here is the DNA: TGTGCCAGCAGCTTGATATCCGGAACTGAAGCTTTCTTT.